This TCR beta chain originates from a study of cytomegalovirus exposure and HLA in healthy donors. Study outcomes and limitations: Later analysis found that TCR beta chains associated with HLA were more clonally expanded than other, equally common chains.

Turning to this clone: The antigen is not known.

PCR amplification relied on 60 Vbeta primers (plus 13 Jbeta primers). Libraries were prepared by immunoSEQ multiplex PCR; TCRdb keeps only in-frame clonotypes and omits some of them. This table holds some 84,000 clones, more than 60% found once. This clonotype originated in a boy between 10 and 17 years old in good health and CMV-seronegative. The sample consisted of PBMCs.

CDR3 sequence (DNA): TGTGCCAGCAGCTTAACCGGGGATACGCAGTATTTT. It yields the protein CASSLTGDTQYF. The chain recombines TRBV7-3 with TRBJ2-3; D gene uncertain. The CDR3 loop spans 12 amino acids. Germline V gives CDR1 SGHTA, CDR2 FQGTGA. Trimming took 0 bases from V and 6 from J, leaving 4 bases between them.